In this sample, the clone carrying this T cell receptor (beta chain) turned up many times. The sample belongs to a study of human T cells and chemical hapten exposure. As originally analysed: Between about 20,000 and 690,600 TCRs appeared in each sample, and the median stood at 95,638. TCRdb re-derived calls from the RACE reads in MiXCR, one entry per CDR3 protein. TCRdb's processing, not the authors', yielded these V and J calls. Counted here are tens of thousands of distinct CDR3 sequences, about 7.4% occurring once; the ten biggest clones make up over 1%. The sample's time point: pre-sensitization, week 0. Indicated treatment: therapeutic diphenylcyclopropenone sensitization with weekly scalp DPC. The germline V gene encodes CDR1 SGHAT and CDR2 FQNNGV. The CDR3 sequence is 13 residues long. Trimming removed 1 base from V and 9 bases from J, with 10 bases in between.

The starting material was whole blood, obtained in connection with sensitization to the hapten diphenylcyclopropenone (DPC). The genes are TRBV11-2 and TRBJ2-1; maybe TRBD2 (6 bases). The TCR originated in a woman aged 50 to 65 with alopecia areata. Some clones in this sample may be carry-over from other donors' samples. The CDR3 DNA sequence: TGTGCCAGCAGCTTAGGGGGACTTCCTGAGCAGTTCTTC. As protein: CASSLGGLPEQFF.